These T cell receptor beta chains were read from a single sample in a study of PD-1 blockade in classical Hodgkin lymphoma. Libraries were prepared by immunoSEQ multiplex PCR; TCRdb keeps only in-frame clonotypes and omits some of them. The data show about 24,000 clones, roughly 70% seen once. Sequenced here: peripheral blood mononuclear cells (PBMCs), sampled before the fourth cycle of nivolumab. Receptors originate from a human donor with classical Hodgkin lymphoma. CDR3s include the opening cysteine and the closing phenylalanine or tryptophan. A D gene is named only where the DNA matches it firmly. Only some rows state a clone size, as once, few, many or a class for expanded clones.

>TRBJ2-5|NA|NA|TRBV4-3
CASSQVESAAETQYF
TGCGCCAGCAGCCAAGTCGAATCGGCTGCGGAGACCCAGTACTTC
>TRBJ1-1|NA|TRBD1|TRBV6-6
CASSTTGGLGTEAFF
TGTGCCAGCAGTACCACAGGGGGCTTGGGCACTGAAGCTTTCTTT
>TRBJ2-2|medium-sized|NA|TRBV7-9
CASSPDGYTGELFF
TGTGCCAGCAGCCCGGACGGTTACACCGGGGAGCTGTTTTTT
>TRBJ2-5|NA|TRBD1|TRBV5-4
CARGGQRVAQYF
TGTGCCAGAGGGGGACAGAGGGTGGCCCAGTACTTC
>TRBJ2-5|NA|NA|TRBV5-4
CASSFEGKSETQYF
TGTGCCAGCAGCTTTGAAGGGAAATCGGAGACCCAGTACTTC
>TRBJ2-7|NA|TRBD2|TRBV7-8
CASSLKRGASYEQYF
TGTGCCAGCAGCCTAAAGCGGGGGGCCTCCTACGAGCAGTACTTC
>TRBJ2-2|once|TRBD1|TRBV2
CASRETGVAGELFF
TGTGCCAGCAGAGAGACAGGGGTCGCCGGGGAGCTGTTTTTT
>TRBJ1-4|NA|NA|TRBV4-2
CASSRQLDATNEKLFF
TGTGCCAGCAGTCGACAATTGGATGCAACTAATGAAAAACTGTTTTTT
>TRBJ2-1|NA|TRBD2|TRBV5-1
CASTSLAGSSYNEQFF
TGCGCCAGCACTTCACTAGCGGGGAGCTCCTACAATGAGCAGTTCTTC
>TRBJ2-3|NA|TRBD1|TRBV5-4
CASRSKQGGTDTQYF
TGTGCCAGCAGATCAAAGCAGGGGGGCACAGATACGCAGTATTTT
>TRBJ2-3|NA|TRBD2|TRBV2
CASRLTSRADTQYF
TGTGCCAGCCGGTTGACTAGCCGGGCAGATACGCAGTATTTT
>TRBJ1-6|NA|NA|TRBV5-8
CASSPLSRSTYYNSPLHF
TGTGCCAGCAGCCCATTGAGCCGGTCTACTTACTATAATTCACCCCTCCACTTT
>TRBJ1-3|NA|NA|TRBV27
CASSLSAGNTIYF
TGTGCCAGCAGTTTATCGGCTGGAAACACCATATATTTT
>TRBJ2-3|few|TRBD2|TRBV29-1
CSVDGTSGGTDTQYF
TGCAGCGTTGACGGGACTAGCGGGGGCACAGATACGCAGTATTTT
>TRBJ1-6|medium-sized|NA|TRBV9
CASSGNTSFSPLHF
TGTGCCAGCAGCGGGAACACCTCCTTTTCACCCCTCCACTTT
>TRBJ1-6|NA|TRBD1|TRBV5-1
CASSLGDRGNSPLHF
TGCGCCAGCAGCTTAGGGGACAGGGGTAATTCACCCCTCCACTTT
>TRBJ1-1|few|TRBD1|TRBV10-3
CAISRQGANTEAFF
TGTGCCATCAGCCGACAGGGCGCGAACACTGAAGCTTTCTTT
>TRBJ2-7|NA|NA|TRBV7-8
CASSPMDYSYEQYF
TGTGCCAGCAGCCCGATGGACTACTCCTACGAGCAGTACTTC
>TRBJ2-3|medium-sized|NA|TRBV28
CASSLSTDTQYF
TGTGCCAGCAGTTTATCTACAGATACGCAGTATTTT
>TRBJ1-2|NA|NA|TRBV28
CASSLRDIVNYGYTF
TGTGCCAGCAGTCTCAGGGACATCGTTAACTATGGCTACACCTTC
>TRBJ1-1|few|NA|TRBV10-3
CAIGGVNTEAFF
TGTGCCATCGGCGGGGTGAACACTGAAGCTTTCTTT
>TRBJ2-1|NA|NA|TRBV6-5
CASRHGRRGGNEQFF
TGTGCCAGCAGACACGGTCGCAGGGGGGGAAATGAGCAGTTCTTC
>TRBJ1-4|NA|NA|TRBV5-1
CASSLGQGNEKLFF
TGCGCCAGCAGCTTGGGGCAGGGTAATGAAAAACTGTTTTTT
>TRBJ2-7|NA|NA|TRBV11-3
CASSLGTQFYEQYF
TGTGCCAGCAGCTTAGGGACCCAATTCTACGAGCAGTACTTC
>TRBJ1-3|once|TRBD1|TRBV5-1
CASSWTGTGNTIYF
TGCGCCAGCAGCTGGACAGGGACTGGAAACACCATATATTTT
>TRBJ1-1|NA|NA|TRBV5-4
CASSLEGGAREAFF
TGTGCCAGCAGCTTGGAAGGGGGGGCCCGTGAAGCTTTCTTT
>TRBJ1-6|NA|NA|TRBV21-1
CARGAGCGPSYNSPLHF
TGTGCCCGAGGGGCAGGGTGTGGACCCTCCTATAATTCACCCCTCCACTTT
>TRBJ2-3|few|TRBD2|TRBV28
CASSLASGRYRVDTDTQYF
TGTGCCAGCAGTTTAGCTAGCGGGAGATACCGGGTTGACACAGATACGCAGTATTTT
>TRBJ2-2|NA|TRBD2|TRBV5-1
CASTSGLAVPGELFF
TGCGCCAGCACTTCGGGACTAGCAGTTCCCGGGGAGCTGTTTTTT
>TRBJ2-3|few|TRBD2|TRBV19
CASSLGTSTQYF
TGTGCCAGTAGTCTCGGGACTAGCACGCAGTATTTT
>TRBJ2-7|NA|TRBD2|TRBV7-9
CASSSGVAGESEQYF
TGTGCCAGCAGCTCCGGGGTAGCGGGAGAGAGTGAGCAGTACTTC
>TRBJ1-1|NA|NA|TRBV5-5
CASTPGVRITEAFF
TGTGCCAGCACCCCAGGGGTACGGATCACTGAAGCTTTCTTT
>TRBJ2-7|NA|NA|TRBV29-1
CSVEVSGEQYF
TGCAGCGTTGAAGTTTCTGGCGAGCAGTACTTC
>TRBJ1-5|NA|NA|TRBV2
CASSEISNQPQHF
TGTGCCAGCAGTGAAATTTCAAATCAGCCCCAGCATTTT
>TRBJ1-2|large|NA|TRBV5-6
CASSLESNGYYGYTF
TGTGCCAGCAGCTTGGAAAGTAACGGCTACTATGGCTACACCTTC
>TRBJ1-5|once|NA|TRBV23-1
CASTLSQAPDQPQHF
TGCGCCAGCACCCTTAGTCAGGCCCCTGATCAGCCCCAGCATTTT
>TRBJ1-5|NA|TRBD1|TRBV7-9
CASSLGTGASNQPQHF
TGTGCCAGCAGCTTAGGCACAGGGGCCAGCAATCAGCCCCAGCATTTT
>TRBJ1-1|NA|NA|TRBV4-3
CASSHRGHRNEAFF
TGCGCCAGCAGCCACAGAGGTCATCGAAATGAAGCTTTCTTT
>TRBJ1-1|NA|NA|TRBV18
CASSPDRVNTEAFF
TGTGCCAGCTCACCCGACAGAGTTAACACTGAAGCTTTCTTT
>TRBJ1-5|once|NA|TRBV7-2
CASSFYPGPNQPQHF
TGTGCCAGCAGCTTTTACCCGGGGCCTAATCAGCCCCAGCATTTT
>TRBJ2-2|NA|NA|TRBV7-2
CASSLAYPNTGELFF
TGTGCCAGCAGCTTAGCGTACCCGAACACCGGGGAGCTGTTTTTT
>TRBJ2-7|NA|NA|TRBV18
CASSPSGAHGYEQYF
TGTGCCAGCTCACCGTCAGGGGCCCACGGTTACGAGCAGTACTTC
>TRBJ2-3|NA|NA|TRBV6-6
CASSYGPKTTDTQYF
TGTGCCAGCAGTTACGGACCCAAAACCACAGATACGCAGTATTTT
>TRBJ2-5|NA|NA|TRBV7-3
CASSAQGVGQETQYF
TGTGCCAGCAGCGCTCAAGGGGTGGGGCAAGAGACCCAGTACTTC
>TRBJ2-5|NA|NA|TRBV6-5
CASSYSGRAVETQYF
TGTGCCAGCAGTTACTCGGGAAGGGCAGTAGAGACCCAGTACTTC
>TRBJ2-1|NA|TRBD1|TRBV18
CASSPATGGTYNEQFF
TGTGCCAGCTCACCAGCGACAGGGGGGACCTACAATGAGCAGTTCTTC
>TRBJ2-3|NA|NA|TRBV28
CASTGKGTDTQYF
TGTGCCAGTACAGGGAAGGGGACAGATACGCAGTATTTT
>TRBJ1-3|NA|TRBD1|TRBV27
CASRSTGYGNTIYF
TGTGCCAGCAGATCGACAGGGTACGGAAACACCATATATTTT
>TRBJ1-4|NA|NA|TRBV30
CAWSAGIIEKLFF
TGTGCCTGGAGTGCCGGAATAATTGAAAAACTGTTTTTT
>TRBJ2-1|NA|TRBD2|TRBV15
CATSRNTGTRYNEQFF
TGTGCCACCAGCAGAAATACCGGGACTAGATACAATGAGCAGTTCTTC
>TRBJ1-1|NA|NA|TRBV6-5
CASSYSGGMGRAFF
TGTGCCAGCAGTTACTCAGGGGGAATGGGGCGAGCTTTCTTT
>TRBJ2-7|NA|NA|TRBV2
CASGIGYEQYF
TGTGCCAGTGGAATCGGTTACGAGCAGTACTTC